The 11 T cell receptor beta chains below all came from one sample that was sequenced in a study of T cell responses to AZD1222 COVID-19 vaccine. The protocol was immunoSEQ multiplex PCR, while the TCRdb copy is restricted to in-frame clones and leaves out a portion. The sample lists 130,000 or so clones; about 93% were seen once. The sequencing used peripheral blood, collected on day 0 of AZD1222 vaccination. Receptors were obtained from an adult in good health.

The chain couples TRBV6-6 to TRBJ1-1; weak D call: TRBD1 (5 bases). This CDR3 has 11 residues. CDR1 is MNHNY and CDR2 is SVGAGI in the germline V gene (reference sequence). Trimming cost V 8 bases and J 5 bases, with 9 bases left between them. This chain's CDR3 is CASPQGTEAFF. The CDR3 DNA sequence: TGTGCCAGCCCGCAGGGAACTGAAGCTTTCTTT.

The CDR3 nucleotides are TGTGCCAGCAGCTTAGTTTGGGCTAGAGGAGATACGCAGTATTTT. Its protein is CASSLVWARGDTQYF. This chain uses TRBV11-2 with TRBJ2-3; D is uncertain. CDR3 length equals 15 residues. The V end lost 1 base, the J end lost 5 bases, and 13 bases lay between the germline ends. The germline CDR1 and CDR2 sequences are SGHAT and FQNNGV.

This chain uses TRBV28 with TRBJ1-1; 8 bases fit TRBD1. The length of the CDR3 is 17 residues. Germline V CDR1 and CDR2: MDHEN, SYDVKM. The V segment lost 2 bases and the J segment 0 bases; nucleotides outside the gene matches: 8. The CDR3 bases are TGTGCCAGCAGTTTAATAGGGACAGGCGTCATGAACACTGAAGCTTTCTTT. It is translated as CASSLIGTGVMNTEAFF.

This rearrangement joins TRBV3-1 (or the pseudogene TRBV3-2) to TRBJ1-6; D is possibly TRBD1 (5 bases). Trimming pared 7 bases from V and 10 bases from J, leaving 26 bases between. CDR1 and CDR2 from the germline V gene are LGHDT and YNNKEL (reference sequence). This CDR3 contains 17 residues. Written as DNA, the CDR3 is TGTGCCAGCACGTCTCTAGGGTCAGGGAGATCAAAATCACCCCTCCACTTT. Amino acids: CASTSLGSGRSKSPLHF.

This clone was seen once. The gene calls are TRBV7-6 and TRBJ2-1; 10 bases line up with TRBD2. This CDR3 contains 15 residues. Losses at the gene ends were 5 bases for V and 3 bases for J; bases not matched to a gene: 4. The germline gives CDR1 SGHVS, CDR2 FNYEAQ. The CDR3 DNA is TGTGCCAGCAGCCCAACTAGCGGGAACTACAATGAGCAGTTCTTC. Its translation is CASSPTSGNYNEQFF. The full variable domain, completed using reference TRBV7-6 and TRBJ2-1, is GAGVSQSPRYKVTKRGQDVALRCDPISGHVSLYWYRQALGQGPEFLTYFNYEAQQDKSGLPNDRFSAERPEGSISTLTIQRTEQRDSAMYRCASSPTSGNYNEQFFGPGTRLTVL.

The chain has TRBV11-1 and TRBJ1-3; D gene uncertain. V lost 3 bases, J lost 4 bases, and 7 bases lay in between. In germline, CDR1 is SGHAT, CDR2 FQDESV (reference sequence). The CDR3 is 13 amino acids. As DNA, the CDR3 is TGTGCCAGCAGCTTTCCACACGGAAACACCATATATTTT. It translates to CASSFPHGNTIYF.

The chain couples TRBV28 to TRBJ1-1; D is possibly TRBD1 (5 bases). The CDR3 has 14 residues. V gave up 2 bases and J gave up 1 base, with 8 bases separating them. Germline CDR1 is MDHEN and CDR2 is SYDVKM. The chain's CDR3 is CASSLPRENTEAFF. CDR3 DNA: TGTGCCAGCAGTTTACCCAGGGAGAACACTGAAGCTTTCTTT.

CDR3 bases: TGTGCCAGCAGCCAAGCAGATAATCAGCCCCAGCATTTT. Translated, it gives CASSQADNQPQHF. The chain has TRBV3-1 (or the pseudogene TRBV3-2) and TRBJ1-5; D uncertain. V was cut by 1 base and J by 4 bases, with 5 bases left in between. CDR1 is LGHDT and CDR2 is YNNKEL in the germline V gene (reference sequence). The CDR3 extends over 13 amino acids.

The chain couples TRBV15 to TRBJ2-7; D is undetermined. There are 16 residues in the CDR3. CDR1 LNHNV and CDR2 YYDKDF come from the germline V gene (reference sequence). V was shortened by 1 base and J by 2 bases, with 15 bases between the two germline ends. CDR3: CATSRGAVSGAYEQYF. CDR3 nucleotide sequence: TGTGCCACCAGCAGAGGTGCCGTCTCCGGAGCCTACGAGCAGTACTTC. Based on the CDR3 plus reference TRBV15 and TRBJ2-7, the full variable domain is DAMVIQNPRYQVTQFGKPVTLSCSQTLNHNVMYWYQQKSSQAPKLLFHYYDKDFNNEADTPDNFQSRRPNTSFCFLDIRSPGLGDTAMYLCATSRGAVSGAYEQYFGPGTRLTVT.

The chain joins TRBV27 to TRBJ2-1, with 9 bases lining up with TRBD2. CDR3 length equals 13 residues. Trimming took 5 bases from V and 7 from J; bases not matched to a gene: 3. CDR1 MNHEY and CDR2 SMNVEV come from the germline V gene (reference sequence). CDR3 sequence (DNA): TGTGCCAGCAGTATGACTAGCGGAAATGAGCAGTTCTTC. The encoded protein is CASSMTSGNEQFF.

The V and J genes are TRBV7-2 and TRBJ2-1; weak D call: TRBD1 (6 bases). V lost 8 bases to trimming and J lost 1 base, with 12 bases between them. The CDR3 is 14 amino acids. Germline CDR1 and CDR2: SGHTA and FQGNSA. CDR3 coding DNA: TGTGCCAGCTCTGGGCAGGGGTCCTACAATGAGCAGTTCTTC. Translating gives CASSGQGSYNEQFF. The entire variable domain, with the rest obtained from reference TRBV7-2 and TRBJ2-1, is as follows: GAGVSQSPSNKVTEKGKDVELRCDPISGHTALYWYRQSLGQGLEFLIYFQGNSAPDKSGLPSDRFSAERTGGSVSTLTIQRTQQEDSAVYLCASSGQGSYNEQFFGPGTRLTVL.